This TCR beta chain was profiled in a study of Graves' ophthalmopathy and Graves' hyperthyroidism. Study as a whole: Specimen type is peripheral blood, obtained at initial diagnosis before any treatment.

This clonotype has at least ten counts. Researchers took RNA transcripts and amplified TCR beta CDR3 regions from them. Second-round multiplex PCR followed a first-round RT-PCR using HTBI primers. MiXCR, applied by TCRdb to the multiplex PCR reads, yields one record per CDR3 protein. The data hold about 420,000 distinct CDR3 sequences, with over 20% observed a single time. The V gene's germline CDR1 is SGHTA and CDR2 FQGNSA. The CDR3 is 13 residues long. V was pared by 5 bases and J by 0 bases, with 5 bases between. None of the included patients had other autoimmune diseases, uncontrolled infections, pregnancy or lactation, as these led to exclusion. As diagnostic evidence, clinical symptoms, serum thyroxine, TRAb, thyroid ultrasound and orbital computed tomography were relied upon.

Sequencing used peripheral blood. The chain has TRBV7-2 and TRBJ1-5; D is unresolved. The clonotype was recovered from a woman aged 18-29 years with stable Graves' hyperthyroidism. The CDR3 DNA reads TGTGCCAGCAGCGCCAGTAGCAATCAGCCCCAGCATTTT. It specifies CASSASSNQPQHF.